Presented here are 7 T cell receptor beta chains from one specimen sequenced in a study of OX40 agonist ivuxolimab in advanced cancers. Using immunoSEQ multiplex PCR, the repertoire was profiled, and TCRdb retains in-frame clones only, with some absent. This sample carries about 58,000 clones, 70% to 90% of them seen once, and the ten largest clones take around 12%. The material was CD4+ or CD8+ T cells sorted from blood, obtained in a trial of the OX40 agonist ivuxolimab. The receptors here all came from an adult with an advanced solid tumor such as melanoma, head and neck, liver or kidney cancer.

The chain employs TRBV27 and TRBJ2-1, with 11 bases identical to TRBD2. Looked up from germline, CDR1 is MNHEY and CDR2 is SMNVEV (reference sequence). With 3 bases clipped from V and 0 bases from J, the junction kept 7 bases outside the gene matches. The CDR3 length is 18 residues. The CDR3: CASSFIAGGSVSYNEQFF. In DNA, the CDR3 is TGTGCCAGCAGTTTCATAGCGGGAGGGTCTGTCTCCTACAATGAGCAGTTCTTC.

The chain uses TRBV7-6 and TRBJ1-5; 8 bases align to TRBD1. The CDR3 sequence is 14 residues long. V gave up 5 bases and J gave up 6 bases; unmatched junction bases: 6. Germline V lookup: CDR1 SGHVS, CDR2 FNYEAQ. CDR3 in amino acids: CASSHGQGIQPQHF. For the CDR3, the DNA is TGTGCCAGCAGCCATGGACAGGGAATTCAGCCCCAGCATTTT. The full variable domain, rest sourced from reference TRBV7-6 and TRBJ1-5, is GAGVSQSPRYKVTKRGQDVALRCDPISGHVSLYWYRQALGQGPEFLTYFNYEAQQDKSGLPNDRFSAERPEGSISTLTIQRTEQRDSAMYRCASSHGQGIQPQHFGDGTRLSIL.

CDR3 loop: CASSIRQYSNQPQHF. The DNA of the CDR3 is TGTGCCAGTAGTATACGGCAGTATAGCAATCAGCCCCAGCATTTT. The genes are TRBV19 and TRBJ1-5, with D uncertain. V lost 2 bases and J lost 0, with 8 bases in between. This CDR3 region has 15 residues. Looked up from germline, CDR1 is LNHDA and CDR2 is SQIVND (reference sequence).

CDR3 sequence (DNA): TGTGCCACCAGCAGCTTGGGGGGGGGCTACACCTTC. Translated, it gives CATSSLGGGYTF. This chain joins TRBV15 and TRBJ1-2; weak D call: TRBD1 (5 bases). The germline V gene has CDR1 LNHNV and CDR2 YYDKDF (reference sequence). CDR3 size: 12 residues. Trimming removed 3 bases at V and 8 bases at J, with 10 bases between.

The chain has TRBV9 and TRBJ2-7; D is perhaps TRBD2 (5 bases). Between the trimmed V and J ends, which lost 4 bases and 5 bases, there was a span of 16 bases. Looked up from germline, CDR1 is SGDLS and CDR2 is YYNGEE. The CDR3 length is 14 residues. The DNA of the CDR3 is TGTGCCAGCAGCCCTGGCGGGTCTATCCACGAGCAGTACTTC. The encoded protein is CASSPGGSIHEQYF.

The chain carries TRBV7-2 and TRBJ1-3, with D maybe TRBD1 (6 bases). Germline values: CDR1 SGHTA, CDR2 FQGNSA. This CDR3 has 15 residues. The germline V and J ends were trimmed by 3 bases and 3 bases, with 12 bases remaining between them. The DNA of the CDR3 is TGTGCCAGCAGCTTTGGGGGGCGAGATGGAAACACCATATATTTT. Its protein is CASSFGGRDGNTIYF.

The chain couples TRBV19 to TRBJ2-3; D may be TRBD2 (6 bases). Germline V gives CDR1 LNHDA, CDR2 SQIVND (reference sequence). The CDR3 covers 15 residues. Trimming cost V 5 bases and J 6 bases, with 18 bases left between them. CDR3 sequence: CASSARDFPGDTQYF. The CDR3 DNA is TGTGCCAGTAGTGCTCGGGACTTTCCGGGGGATACGCAGTATTTT. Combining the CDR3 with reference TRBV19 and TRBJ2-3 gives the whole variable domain DGGITQSPKYLFRKEGQNVTLSCEQNLNHDAMYWYRQDPGQGLRLIYYSQIVNDFQKGDIAEGYSVSREKKESFPLTVTSAQKNPTAFYLCASSARDFPGDTQYFGPGTRLTVL.